This T cell receptor beta chain was captured by sequencing in a study of technical replicates of blood from a handful of donors. The V end lost 7 bases, the J end lost 0 bases, and 12 bases lay between the germline ends. Germline loops: CDR1 MNHEY, CDR2 SVGAGI. The CDR3 sequence is 14 residues long. Profiling relied on immunoSEQ multiplex PCR, and the TCRdb table lists in-frame clones only, not all of them. There are some 15,000 clones in the sample; 70% to 85% occur only once, and about 9.4% lies in the top ten. V gene TRBV6-5 combines with J gene TRBJ1-1; D is unresolved. What was sequenced was PBMCs. The sequence was obtained from a human donor in good health. Some clones in this sample may be carry-over from other donors' samples. DNA for the CDR3: TGTGCCAGCAACCCGACACCAATGAACACTGAAGCTTTCTTT. It is translated as CASNPTPMNTEAFF.